Shown below are 2 T cell receptor beta chains from a single sample sequenced in a study of response to subunit inactivated influenza vaccine. TCRdb reanalysed the RT-PCR reads using MiXCR and keeps one entry per CDR3 protein. This table has around 520,000 distinct CDR3 sequences, about 25% appearing once. This material consisted of CD4+ T cells sorted from PBMCs, taken 5 days after vaccination. The receptors shown here come from a man between 45 and 60 years old who received an inactivated influenza vaccine.

The chain links TRBV5-6 to TRBJ2-7; no definite D call. Germline CDR1 is SGHDT and CDR2 is YYEEEE. CDR3 length: 13 residues. Trimming removed 4 bases at V and 3 bases at J, with 11 bases between. The CDR3 here is CASSRGLLYEQYF. In nucleotides, the CDR3 is TGTGCCAGCAGCCGCGGCCTCCTCTACGAGCAGTACTTC.

The chain couples TRBV12-3 or TRBV12-4 to TRBJ2-7, with 7 bases aligning to TRBD2. V was clipped by 3 bases and J by 3 bases; unmatched bases: 5. The CDR3 runs to 14 residues. The CDR3 bases are TGTGCCAGCAGTTTTGGCGGGGGAATCTACGAGCAGTACTTC. Its protein is CASSFGGGIYEQYF.